The next 10 T cell receptor beta chains were all read from a single sample in a study of early T cells in non-severe SARS-CoV-2 infection. MiXCR was run by TCRdb on the 5' RACE reads, yielding one entry per CDR3 protein. The table records some 62,000 distinct CDR3 sequences, more than 9% of them present only once. Sequences were obtained from whole blood. The receptors shown here come from an adult who was a healthcare worker with PCR-confirmed SARS-CoV-2 infection or an uninfected control (not recorded which).

The chain employs TRBV18 and TRBJ2-2, with no clear D. Germline V gene data show CDR1 as KGHSH and CDR2 as LQKENI. CDR3 size: 13 residues. The V and J ends lost 1 base and 3 bases respectively, with 3 bases between them. The CDR3 region is CASSPRDTGELFF. The DNA of the CDR3 is TGTGCCAGCTCACCACGGGACACCGGGGAGCTGTTTTTT.

The table lists this clonotype with a few counts. The chain couples TRBV19 to TRBJ2-2; 8 bases are shared with TRBD2. CDR3 size: 15 residues. Losses at the gene ends were 6 bases for V and 5 bases for J; bases not matched to a gene: 8. The V gene's germline CDR1 is LNHDA and CDR2 SQIVND (reference sequence). As DNA, the CDR3 is TGTGCCAGTAGGCCGGGACTAGTAGGGACCGGGGAGCTGTTTTTT. Translating gives CASRPGLVGTGELFF.

This clonotype appeared many times. V gene TRBV6-1 combines with J gene TRBJ1-1; D possibly corresponds to TRBD1 (5 bases). Per germline, CDR1 MNHNS and CDR2 SASEGT. This CDR3 has 13 residues. Trimming took 6 bases from V and 2 from J, leaving 10 bases between them. Here the CDR3 reads CASRKQENTEAFF. In DNA form, the CDR3 reads TGTGCCAGCAGGAAACAGGAAAACACTGAAGCTTTCTTT.

The sample holds a few counts of this clonotype. The rearrangement uses TRBV11-1 and TRBJ2-5, with D tentatively TRBD1 or TRBD2 (5 bases each). Trimming removed 3 bases at V and 2 bases at J, with 7 bases between. Looked up from germline, CDR1 is SGHAT and CDR2 is FQDESV (reference sequence). The CDR3 spans 13 residues. CDR3 region: CASSFGGQETQYF. The DNA for the CDR3 is TGTGCCAGCAGCTTTGGGGGTCAAGAGACCCAGTACTTC.

The chain uses TRBV24-1 and TRBJ2-6; TRBD1 is a possible D gene (7 bases). The CDR3 length is 17 residues. The germline gives CDR1 KGHDR, CDR2 SFDVKD. Trimming cost V 2 bases and J 2 bases, with 12 bases left between them. Here the CDR3 DNA reads TGTGCCACCAGTGATTCCAGGGGGAGGACTGGGGCCAACGTCCTGACTTTC. Translated: CATSDSRGRTGANVLTF.

Comments on this clonotype: A read error may account for a junction end that differs from germline. This chain uses TRBV5-4 with TRBJ1-2, with D unclear. CDR1 is SGHNT and CDR2 is YYREEE in the germline V gene (reference sequence). The length of the CDR3 is 15 residues. The CDR3 loop is CTSSSTGNNLYGYTF. The CDR3 DNA reads as TGTACCAGCAGCTCAACCGGGAACAACTTATATGGCTACACCTTC.

The chain has TRBV6-1 and TRBJ2-6; the D is unclear. Germline V lookup: CDR1 MNHNS, CDR2 SASEGT. Trimming left V 0 bases short and J 0 bases short, with 3 bases between. CDR3 size: 15 residues. DNA for the CDR3: TGTGCCAGCAGTGAAGCAGGCTCTGGGGCCAACGTCCTGACTTTC. Translation: CASSEAGSGANVLTF.

This clonotype was recorded a few times. The chain recombines TRBV5-6 with TRBJ2-4, with unresolved D. Germline loops: CDR1 SGHDT, CDR2 YYEEEE. V was cut by 2 bases and J by 6 bases, with 9 bases left in between. The CDR3 consists of 13 residues. The CDR3 DNA reads TGTGCCAGCAGCTTCAACCTTGGAAACATTCAGTACTTC. This codes for CASSFNLGNIQYF.

This clonotype was seen ten or more times. The chain joins TRBV25-1 to TRBJ2-1, with 11 bases fitting TRBD1. This CDR3 region has 16 residues. Germline-derived CDR1 and CDR2 are MGHDK and SYGVNS. The V gene end was trimmed by 2 bases and the J gene end by 8 bases; junction bases not matched to a gene: 8. CDR3 coding DNA: TGTGCCAGCAGTGAACAGGGACAGGGGGGTTCCGATGAGCAGTTCTTC. Protein product: CASSEQGQGGSDEQFF.

V gene TRBV12-5 combines with J gene TRBJ2-5; no definite D call. The V end lost 0 bases, the J end lost 5 bases, and 16 bases lay between the germline ends. This CDR3 is built from 16 residues. The germline CDR1 and CDR2 sequences are LGHNT and FRNRAP. The CDR3 DNA is TGTGCTAGTGGTTTGGTAGCTCAAGGGCTTCCCGAGACCCAGTACTTC. This codes for CASGLVAQGLPETQYF.